The present entry profiles one TCR beta chain with its context. What this receptor recognizes is not known. No qualities accompany the bases; no much larger clone lies one base away. Using the deep immunoSEQ assay, TCR CDR3 regions were amplified from genomic DNA by multiplex PCR. For each cell subset, the extracted genomic DNA was distributed evenly across all wells of several immunoSEQ 96-well plates, and each plate served as one replicate. For sorted subsets, roughly 190 ng of genomic DNA, equivalent to about 30,000 T cell genomes, went into each replicate PCR. Purified libraries were quantified with a Qubit 3.0 fluorometer, sized on a Bioanalyzer 2100, and re-quantified with the KAPA Library Quantification kit. Every immunoSEQ 96-well plate was sequenced on a dedicated single-read 150-cycle Illumina NextSeq 550 flow cell. Concerning the study's data processing: Because only junctional sequences without quality scores were contained in the immunoSEQ output, filtering matching that applied to full-length reads could not be performed. Sequences were annotated with PyIR, a Python wrapper for IgBLAST v1.9, using IMGT germline references to assign V/J genes and CDR3. Reads with weak V/J assignments (E-value above 1e-6), missing CDR3, stop codons, out-of-frame junctions, or ambiguous translated residues were removed. A V3J clonotype was defined by an identical inferred V gene, J gene, and CDR3 amino acid sequence. The percentage overlap between two repertoires was calculated by dividing the number of shared unique clonotypes by the size of the smaller repertoire. Repertoire richness was assessed with RTK rarefaction, the Chao1 estimator, and Recon v2.1 estimates of unobserved clonotypes. For all TCRbeta clonotypes obtained by the gDNA method from several donors, generation probabilities were computed with OLGA. The table comes from immuneACCESS by way of TCRdb, which keeps in-frame sequences with V and J called. Part of the clones is missing from these tables; in studies checked, under half for an unresolved V gene and the rest for unknown reasons. D and trimming were read from the DNA, whereas the V and J calls and clone size are those reported in that table. The sample table lists about 2.1 million clones, 85% to 95% of them with a count of one. The top ten clones comprise 1.5% to 2% of the sample.

This specimen belongs to a study of shared clonotypes between healthy human individuals (dated by TCRdb to about 2020). Notes on the research overall: The cohort comprised a couple of women and a few men aged 18 to 49 years. For each donor, CD4 naive and CD4 memory were each given three plates, CD8 naive was given two plates, and CD8 memory was given one plate. To estimate repertoire size and how much clonotype sharing occurs between individuals, the study deeply sequenced the blood TCR repertoires of about 5 healthy adults. To increase sequencing depth and limit assay-specific biases, TCR repertoire library preparation and sequencing were carried out by different laboratories using diverse techniques. Per donor, leukapheresis produced somewhere between about 0.8 and 9 billion PBMCs. Overall study outcomes, separate from this receptor: Pairwise subsampling indicated that sequencing depth was expected to affect the degree of clonotype sharing among donors. Sampling was restricted to blood, and TCR repertoires in tissues likely differ from the TCR repertoires found in blood. Across four donors, 4.5% to 6.5% of naive CD4, over 3% of naive CD8, under 2.5% of memory CD4, and roughly 0.4% of memory CD8 clonotypes were shared. Clonotypes shared by all four sorted-subset donors showed higher generation probabilities than non-shared clonotypes. Rarefaction of sorted-subset datasets indicated incomplete sequencing despite the large sequencing depth. Larger estimated clonotype richness was generally found for naive subsets than for memory subsets. Because the study included only a small number of donors, the genetic and exposure-history diversity represented was limited.

CDR1 is given as MNHNS and CDR2 as SASEGT, both from the germline V gene. The germline V end is reduced by 1 base and the J end by 2 bases; junction bases left unmatched: 8. The CDR3 spans 17 residues, from the cysteine through the phenylalanine. The kept DNA is CDR3 alone, 51 bases in frame from the first base. CD8 naive samples were CD45RO-negative cells positively selected for CCR7, giving a CD45RA+CCR7+ population that excluded TemRA cells. The donors were healthy, HIV-negative adults with no recently reported acute infections or vaccinations. Every donor was a Caucasian adult residing in Nashville, Tennessee, USA. After blood collection by leukapheresis, PBMCs were isolated using Ficoll-Histopaque density gradient centrifugation and then cryopreserved in the vapor phase of liquid nitrogen. Analytical flow cytometry was used to check the purity and quantity of every magnetically sorted T cell population. Genomic DNA was isolated from every sorted fraction and measured by UV absorbance on a Nanodrop 2000c.

The sample comprised naive CD8+ T cells from PBMCs. This specimen's cell subset or site label, per the study, means: CD45RA+CCR7+. The chain joins TRBV6-1 to TRBJ2-7; 10 bases in between match TRBD1. This receptor was identified in a man in his late teens or twenties in good health. Some clones in this sample may be carry-over from other donors' samples. In nucleotides, the sequence is TGTGCCAGCAGTGAAGGTAGGACAGGGGGATTGGCCTACGAGCAGTACTTC. It translates as CASSEGRTGGLAYEQYF.